The 21 T cell receptor beta chains listed next were all sequenced from one sample in a study of blood T cell repertoires in COVID-19. Produced via immunoSEQ multiplex PCR; TCRdb's table is partial and in-frame only. The sample records some 200,000 clones, about 90% being singletons. Material: PBMCs or T cells enriched from blood (not recorded which). The receptors were gathered from a woman younger than 30 who had recovered from COVID-19.

The V call is TRBV7-8, the J call TRBJ2-2; D call uncertain. V was shortened by 5 bases and J by 2 bases, with 9 bases between the two germline ends. The length of the CDR3 is 14 residues. The germline gives CDR1 SGHVS, CDR2 FQNEAQ. This chain's CDR3 is CASSQTRNTGELFF. As DNA, the CDR3 is TGTGCCAGCAGCCAGACACGTAACACCGGGGAGCTGTTTTTT.

The chain uses TRBV5-4 and TRBJ1-2; 8 bases line up with TRBD1. V trimming: 6 bases; J trimming: 4 bases; junction bases outside the gene matches: 11. Germline V gene lookup returns CDR1 SGHNT and CDR2 YYREEE (reference sequence). This CDR3 is 15 amino acids long. The CDR3 reads CASTMGGQAGYGYTF. CDR3 coding DNA: TGTGCCAGCACCATGGGGGGACAGGCGGGCTATGGCTACACCTTC. The variable domain in full, with the rest retrieved from reference TRBV5-4 and TRBJ1-2, is ETGVTQSPTHLIKTRGQQVTLRCSSQSGHNTVSWYQQALGQGPQFIFQYYREEENGRGNFPPRFSGLQFPNYSSELNVNALELDDSALYLCASTMGGQAGYGYTFGSGTRLTVV.

This clone was seen more than once but under ten times. J is TRBJ2-7 and V is TRBV28; TRBD2 aligns across 8 bases. V gave up 4 bases and J gave up 12 bases; unmatched junction bases: 8. The CDR3 has 12 amino acids. The germline V gene encodes CDR1 MDHEN and CDR2 SYDVKM. The CDR3 protein is CASSSRTSRAYF. In nucleotides, the CDR3 is TGTGCCAGCAGTTCGAGGACTAGCCGTGCGTACTTC.

The chain has TRBV19 and TRBJ1-6; 8 bases align to TRBD1. Germline trimming cut 5 bases from V and 6 bases from J; bases unmatched to any gene: 6. The germline V gene encodes CDR1 LNHDA and CDR2 SQIVND (reference sequence). The CDR3 runs to 15 residues. Here the CDR3 DNA reads TGTGCCAGTAGTCTTGCAGGGGGCCGTAATTCACCCCTCCACTTT. Translation: CASSLAGGRNSPLHF.

The rearrangement links TRBV21-1 to TRBJ1-1. TRBV21-1 is flagged as a pseudogene. The CDR3 covers 16 residues. The chain's CDR3 is CASSTTTPGQNTEAFF. CDR3 bases: TGTGCCAGCAGCACGACTACACCGGGCCAGAACACTGAAGCTTTCTTT.

The chain is built from TRBV3-1 (or the pseudogene TRBV3-2) and TRBJ2-2; D call uncertain. The V gene lost 1 base and the J gene lost 7 bases, with 7 bases spanning the gap. The CDR3 sequence is 13 residues long. Germline V lookup: CDR1 LGHDT, CDR2 YNNKEL (reference sequence). CDR3 in DNA: TGTGCCAGCAGCCAAGGAGGATTCGGGGAGCTGTTTTTT. Encoded protein: CASSQGGFGELFF.

V usage is TRBV5-4 and J usage is TRBJ2-3; the D gene is possibly TRBD2 (7 bases). Germline CDR1 is SGHNT and CDR2 is YYREEE (reference sequence). The ends were cut back, 5 bases at V and 4 bases at J, with 14 bases in the middle. The CDR3 extends over 14 amino acids. Here the CDR3 DNA reads TGTGCCAGCAGGGGGGCGGCGGGGGCAGATACGCAGTATTTT. As protein: CASRGAAGADTQYF.

The V gene is TRBV19, the J gene TRBJ2-2; D may be TRBD2 (5 bases). This CDR3 has 14 amino acids. Germline values: CDR1 LNHDA, CDR2 SQIVND (reference sequence). The V end lost 10 bases, the J end lost 4 bases, and 16 bases lay between the germline ends. CDR3 protein: CATLVPGFTGELFF. The CDR3 DNA is TGTGCCACCCTCGTCCCGGGGTTCACCGGGGAGCTGTTTTTT.

A note on this clone: A much larger clone differs from this one at a single base, so this may be a read error. V gene TRBV2 combines with J gene TRBJ2-2; 7 bases are shared with TRBD2. Germline V lookup: CDR1 SNHLY, CDR2 FYNNEI. V trimming: 4 bases; J trimming: 5 bases; junction bases outside the gene matches: 1. The CDR3 is 13 amino acids. The DNA for the CDR3 is TGTGCCAGCAGTGGGCGGGGGACCGGGGAGCTGTTTTTT. This gives the protein CASSGRGTGELFF.

The chain is built from TRBV7-9 and TRBJ2-7, with D maybe TRBD1 (6 bases). V dropped 1 base and J dropped 0 bases, with 16 bases sitting between them. The CDR3 is 17 amino acids. CDR1 and CDR2 (germline): SEHNR, FQNEAQ (reference sequence). The CDR3 bases are TGTGCCAGCAGCTTAGGAGAGGGACACCGGGACTCCTACGAGCAGTACTTC. It encodes CASSLGEGHRDSYEQYF.

The chain links TRBV29-1 to TRBJ2-7, with D possibly matching TRBD2 (6 bases). V was clipped by 4 bases and J by 7 bases, with 26 bases between them. Germline loops: CDR1 SQVTM, CDR2 ANQGSEA. This CDR3 spans 16 amino acids. CDR3 amino acids: CSVGEDPRNTPREQYF. DNA of the CDR3: TGCAGCGTTGGGGAGGACCCCAGGAATACTCCACGGGAGCAGTACTTC.

The chain carries TRBV6-1 and TRBJ1-5; D not resolved. The V and J ends lost 2 bases and 5 bases respectively, with 16 bases between them. The CDR3 is 16 amino acids. Germline lookup yields CDR1 MNHNS and CDR2 SASEGT. The chain's CDR3 is CASSETFVLNYQPQHF. Here the CDR3 DNA reads TGTGCCAGCAGTGAAACGTTCGTCCTAAATTATCAGCCCCAGCATTTT.

The genes are TRBV4-1 and TRBJ2-5; TRBD1 might be the D (5 bases). The CDR3 length is 14 residues. V was cut by 3 bases and J by 5 bases, with 13 bases left in between. Germline-derived CDR1 and CDR2 are MGHRA and YSYEKL. The CDR3 region has the DNA TGCGCCAGCAGCCATAGCAGGGTTGGGGAGACCCAGTACTTC. Protein sequence: CASSHSRVGETQYF.

The CDR3 region has the DNA TGTGCCAGCAGCGTAGAGGTAGCGGGGAAGTACAATGAGCAGTTCTTC. Encoded protein: CASSVEVAGKYNEQFF. This chain connects TRBV9 to TRBJ2-1, with 8 nucleotides matching TRBD2. Trimming cost V 0 bases and J 4 bases; bases outside gene matches: 6. Germline CDR1 SGDLS, CDR2 YYNGEE. The CDR3 is 16 residues long.

The chain has TRBV9 and TRBJ1-1; 7 bases map to TRBD1. The CDR3 extends over 13 amino acids. Germline V gives CDR1 SGDLS, CDR2 YYNGEE. V was pared by 4 bases and J by 5 bases, with 5 bases of the junction left unmatched. For the CDR3, the DNA is TGTGCCAGCAGCCCAGGGGGTTGGACTGAAGCTTTCTTT. Protein product: CASSPGGWTEAFF.

The genes are TRBV12-5 and TRBJ1-4, with D possibly TRBD1 on 5 matching bases. CDR3 length equals 14 residues. Trimming took 5 bases from V and 8 from J, leaving 15 bases between them. The germline CDR1 and CDR2 sequences are LGHNT and FRNRAP. The CDR3 protein is CASGTRQLGEKLFF. CDR3 bases: TGTGCTAGTGGTACCCGACAGCTGGGGGAAAAACTGTTTTTT.

The chain uses TRBV5-4 and TRBJ2-7, with a weak D call TRBD2 (6 bases). The CDR3 has 14 residues. V lost 3 bases and J 0 bases, leaving 10 bases between the germline ends. The V gene's germline CDR1 is SGHNT and CDR2 YYREEE (reference sequence). This CDR3 is CASSSRLGSYEQYF. CDR3 coding DNA: TGTGCCAGCAGCTCAAGACTAGGCTCCTACGAGCAGTACTTC.

This clone was counted a few times. The rearrangement uses TRBV7-7 and TRBJ2-5, with TRBD2 matching 16 bases. From germline, CDR1 is SSHAT and CDR2 FNYEAQ (reference sequence). The CDR3 totals 16 residues. V was clipped by 5 bases and J by 4 bases; unmatched bases: 4. The CDR3 nucleotides read TGTGCCAGCAGCCCGGGACTAGCGGGGGGGTCAGAGACCCAGTACTTC. Translating it yields CASSPGLAGGSETQYF.

The J gene is TRBJ2-3, the V gene TRBV2, with 10 bases lining up with TRBD2. Germline V CDR1 and CDR2: SNHLY, FYNNEI. Unmatched junction bases numbered 5, after V lost 6 bases and J lost 2 bases. This CDR3 spans 15 amino acids. CDR3: CASRLAGATTDTQYF. CDR3 coding DNA: TGTGCCAGCAGGCTAGCGGGGGCCACCACAGATACGCAGTATTTT.

This clone was found many times. V usage is TRBV5-4 and J usage is TRBJ1-2; possible D gene TRBD1, 6 bases. Germline CDR1 reads SGHNT; CDR2 reads YYREEE (reference sequence). V dropped 0 bases and J dropped 3 bases, with 12 bases sitting between them. The CDR3 is 15 residues long. CDR3 amino acids: CASSLGRPGDYGYTF. For the CDR3, the DNA is TGTGCCAGCAGCTTGGGGAGGCCAGGGGACTATGGCTACACCTTC.

The chain employs TRBV6-1 and TRBJ2-7; TRBD2 matches at 9 bases. V dropped 3 bases and J dropped 2; count of bases not matched to a gene: 2. The CDR3 runs to 14 residues. Germline V CDR1 and CDR2: MNHNS, SASEGT. The CDR3 region is CASSDSGGPYEQYF. CDR3 DNA: TGTGCCAGCAGTGATAGCGGGGGACCCTACGAGCAGTACTTC.